This T cell receptor beta chain was documented in a study of blood T cell repertoires in COVID-19. This CDR3 region has 11 residues. The germline V and J ends were trimmed by 2 bases and 8 bases, with 8 bases remaining between them. Germline CDR1 and CDR2: GTSNPN and SVGIG (reference sequence). Cohort 3 donors counted as recovered after two negative PCRs, clearance, or resolved symptoms. As processed by the authors: Amplification with reference gene primers provided the estimates of nucleated cell counts. The table came from immunoSEQ multiplex PCR; TCRdb's copy has only in-frame clones and leaves some out. Clone size and V and J calls were adopted from that table, with D and trimming inferred from the DNA. This sample has over 300,000 clones, with 89% found just once.

The V and J genes are TRBV30 and TRBJ2-3, with D tentatively TRBD2 (5 bases). This TCR was sampled from a woman in her thirties or forties who had recovered from COVID-19. The sequenced material came from PBMCs or T cells enriched from blood (not recorded which). The CDR3 is CAWSSGSTQYF. CDR3 sequence (DNA): TGTGCCTGGAGTTCTGGGAGTACGCAGTATTTT.